This T cell receptor (beta chain) is from a study of cytomegalovirus exposure and HLA in healthy donors. J lost 9 bases, V lost 0 bases, and 7 bases had no gene match. The germline V gene has CDR1 SGHAT and CDR2 FQNNGV. The CDR3 covers 15 residues. Regarding donors, all were healthy bone marrow donors. As to this clone: The antigen remains undetermined.

The PCR employed 60 Vbeta primers together with 13 Jbeta primers. How the authors handled the data: In a later analysis, roughly 11 million of approximately 81 million unique beta chains occurred in at least two donors. Produced via immunoSEQ multiplex PCR; TCRdb's table is partial and in-frame only. V and J calls plus clone size are reproduced from that table; the DNA served to infer D and trimming. The repertoire table contains approximately 100,000 clones. Study-wide results and limits: A later analysis found common viral pathogens apparently linked to several of the most significant clusters.

The sequence came from a man in his fifties in good health and CMV-seronegative. The V gene is TRBV11-2, the J gene TRBJ2-1; 8 bases line up with TRBD2. Material for sequencing was PBMCs. For the CDR3, the DNA is TGTGCCAGCAGCTTAGAGGTAGCGGGGACGGGTGAGCAGTTCTTC. It encodes CASSLEVAGTGEQFF. The variable domain in full, with the rest retrieved from reference TRBV11-2 and TRBJ2-1, is EAGVAQSPRYKIIEKRQSVAFWCNPISGHATLYWYQQILGQGPKLLIQFQNNGVVDDSQLPKDRFSAERLKGVDSTLKIQPAKLEDSAVYLCASSLEVAGTGEQFFGPGTRLTVL.